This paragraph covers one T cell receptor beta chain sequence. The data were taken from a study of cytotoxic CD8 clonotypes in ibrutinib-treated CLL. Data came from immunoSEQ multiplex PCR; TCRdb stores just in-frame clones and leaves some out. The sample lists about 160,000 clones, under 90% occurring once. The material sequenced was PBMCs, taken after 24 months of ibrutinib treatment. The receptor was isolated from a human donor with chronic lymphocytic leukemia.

The CDR3: CASSSKGVTDTQYF. DNA for the CDR3: TGTGCCAGTAGTTCTAAAGGGGTCACAGATACGCAGTATTTT. This chain joins TRBV19 and TRBJ2-3, with D maybe TRBD1 (5 bases). The CDR3 length is 14 residues. Germline-derived CDR1 and CDR2 are LNHDA and SQIVND (reference sequence). V was shortened by 5 bases and J by 2 bases, with 11 bases between the two germline ends. Full variable domain (outside the CDR3, taken from reference TRBV19 and TRBJ2-3): DGGITQSPKYLFRKEGQNVTLSCEQNLNHDAMYWYRQDPGQGLRLIYYSQIVNDFQKGDIAEGYSVSREKKESFPLTVTSAQKNPTAFYLCASSSKGVTDTQYFGPGTRLTVL.